This T cell receptor beta chain emerged from a study of OX40 agonist ivuxolimab in advanced cancers. Study-level information: Intravenous ivuxolimab at 0.01 to 10 mg/kg was given to patients every 2 weeks.

Notes on this clone: Its cognate antigen is unknown.

Whole-study findings and limits: Researchers did not determine the expanded peripheral T cells' antigen specificity. Patients with a partial response at 0.1-3.0 mg/kg had among the lowest clonal expansion.

This CDR3 contains 17 residues. The J segment lost 3 bases and the V segment lost 2 bases, leaving 12 bases of the junction unmatched. Germline V lookup: CDR1 MDHEN, CDR2 SYDVKM. Using immunoSEQ multiplex PCR, the repertoire was profiled, and TCRdb retains in-frame clones only, with some absent. The sample contains under 75,000 clones, over 80% of which appear only once. The rearrangement joins TRBV28 to TRBJ2-7; 8 nucleotides line up with TRBD2. Material: CD4+ or CD8+ T cells sorted from blood, obtained in a trial of the OX40 agonist ivuxolimab. The receptor was derived from an adult with an advanced solid tumor such as melanoma, head and neck, liver or kidney cancer. CDR3 residues: CASSLGAFFGGDYEQYF. As DNA, the CDR3 is TGTGCCAGCAGTTTAGGGGCTTTTTTCGGGGGGGACTACGAGCAGTACTTC.